One and the same sample provided the 25 T cell receptor beta chains below, sequenced in a study of neurological immune-mediated disorders. TCRdb called the 5' RACE reads again in MiXCR, with one record for every CDR3 protein. The sample holds tens of thousands of distinct CDR3 sequences; 4.5% are singletons and the top ten take 6.9%. Sequences were obtained from PBMCs. These receptors were collected from a man aged 25 to 40 with multiple sclerosis.

Many counts were recorded for this clonotype. This chain connects TRBV20-1 to TRBJ2-1; D tentatively reads TRBD1 or TRBD2 (5 bases each). Germline-derived CDR1 and CDR2 are DFQATT and SNEGSKA (reference sequence). V was cut by 4 bases and J by 0 bases, with 7 bases left in between. The CDR3 is 13 residues long. The CDR3 region is CSATGGSYNEQFF. Here the CDR3 DNA reads TGCAGTGCTACTGGGGGCTCCTACAATGAGCAGTTCTTC.

This clonotype came up many times. The chain couples TRBV20-1 to TRBJ2-3; perhaps D is TRBD1 or TRBD2 (6 bases each). This CDR3 has 15 residues. Germline V lookup: CDR1 DFQATT, CDR2 SNEGSKA (reference sequence). Deletions cut 5 bases from V and 4 bases from J, with 19 bases between. The CDR3 nucleotides are TGCAGTGCTCCGGGGCTGGGGGGCCCCGCAGATACGCAGTATTTT. Translated: CSAPGLGGPADTQYF.

This clonotype has at least ten counts. The rearrangement uses TRBV5-6 and TRBJ2-7, with TRBD1 matching 9 bases. This CDR3 comprises 15 residues. Trimming cost V 4 bases and J 0 bases; bases outside gene matches: 5. Germline-derived CDR1 and CDR2 are SGHDT and YYEEEE. The CDR3 loop reads CASSPGQGSSYEQYF. In nucleotides, the CDR3 is TGTGCCAGCAGCCCCGGACAGGGGTCCTCCTACGAGCAGTACTTC.

The chain carries TRBV6-5 and TRBJ2-5, with a weak D call TRBD2 (6 bases). The CDR3 spans 15 residues. Trimming left V 2 bases short and J 2 bases short, with 12 bases between. The germline V gene encodes CDR1 MNHEY and CDR2 SVGAGI. Here the CDR3 reads CASSYDGRTQETQYF. CDR3 bases: TGTGCCAGCAGTTACGACGGGAGAACTCAAGAGACCCAGTACTTC.

This clonotype was observed many times. This chain connects TRBV11-2 to TRBJ2-2; the D gene is possibly TRBD1 (6 bases). The length of the CDR3 is 17 residues. CDR1 is SGHAT, CDR2 FQNNGV, per germline. V was pared by 3 bases and J by 6 bases, with 20 bases between. The CDR3 bases are TGTGCCAGCAGCTTGGGGGTCATGGGGGCCGGGGCCGGGGAGCTGTTTTTT. It codes for CASSLGVMGAGAGELFF.

This clonotype was seen repeatedly, ten times or more. This rearrangement joins TRBV6-5 to TRBJ2-7; D call uncertain. V was cut by 9 bases and J by 3 bases, with 12 bases left in between. Looked up from germline, CDR1 is MNHEY and CDR2 is SVGAGI. The CDR3 is made up of 12 amino acids. The CDR3 nucleotides read TGTGCCAGAGAACATTCAGTCTACGAGCAGTACGTC. Its protein is CAREHSVYEQYV.

There are many counts of this clonotype. This chain joins TRBV6-1 and TRBJ1-1; the D is unclear. The CDR3 spans 10 residues. CDR1 is MNHNS, CDR2 SASEGT, per germline. Trimming took 8 bases from V and 3 from J, leaving 4 bases between them. CDR3 sequence: CASSYTEAFF. In DNA, the CDR3 is TGTGCCAGCTCCTACACTGAAGCTTTCTTT.

This clonotype has at least ten counts. The genes are TRBV20-1 and TRBJ2-7; the match to TRBD2 covers 8 bases. CDR1 and CDR2 from the germline V gene are DFQATT and SNEGSKA (reference sequence). This CDR3 spans 14 amino acids. With 6 bases clipped from V and 4 bases from J, the junction kept 11 bases outside the gene matches. The CDR3, as DNA: TGCAGTGCCGCCCCTCTAGCGGGCCAATACGAGCAGTACTTC. Its protein product is CSAAPLAGQYEQYF.

This clonotype was detected ten times or more. This sequence joins TRBV5-1 and TRBJ1-1; D is undetermined. The CDR3 sequence is 14 residues long. V gave up 1 base and J gave up 4 bases, with 11 bases separating them. Per the germline V gene, CDR1 is SGHRS and CDR2 is YFSETQ. The CDR3 sequence is CASSLRTEGTEAFF. DNA of the CDR3: TGCGCCAGCAGCTTGAGAACAGAGGGCACTGAAGCTTTCTTT.

This chain links TRBV6-1 with TRBJ2-5, with 7 bases aligning to TRBD1. The CDR3 extends over 15 amino acids. Germline V CDR1 and CDR2: MNHNS, SASEGT. J gave up 3 bases and V 1 base, and 5 bases lay outside the gene matches. The CDR3 coding sequence is TGTGCCAGCAGTGAAGATAGGACAGGAGAAGAGACCCAGTACTTC. Translated: CASSEDRTGEETQYF.

This clonotype has a count of ten or more. A read error is possible here, since a much larger clone lies one base away. This chain connects TRBV5-5 to TRBJ2-2; D is ambiguous. The V gene lost 0 bases and the J gene lost 3 bases, with 12 bases spanning the gap. CDR3 length: 16 amino acids. Germline CDR1 and CDR2: SGHKS and YYEKEE (reference sequence). The DNA of the CDR3 is TGTGCCAGCAGCTTGGATCAGCGCAAATACACCGGGGAGCTGTTTTTT. Amino acids: CASSLDQRKYTGELFF.

This clonotype was observed a handful of times. The V call is TRBV20-1, the J call TRBJ1-2; D ambiguous. Per the germline V gene, CDR1 is DFQATT and CDR2 is SNEGSKA (reference sequence). The CDR3 runs to 11 residues. V was shortened by 6 bases and J by 7 bases, with 12 bases between the two germline ends. This chain's CDR3 is CSANRVFGYTF. In DNA, the CDR3 is TGCAGTGCAAATAGGGTGTTTGGCTACACCTTC.

This clonotype was observed at least ten times. The chain employs TRBV20-1 and TRBJ2-5; D ambiguous. This CDR3 region has 13 residues. V dropped 0 bases and J dropped 1 base, with 6 bases sitting between them. CDR1 DFQATT and CDR2 SNEGSKA come from the germline V gene (reference sequence). CDR3 DNA: TGCAGTGCTAGAGACCCAGTCCAAGAGACCCAGTACTTC. This codes for CSARDPVQETQYF.

In this sample, this clonotype turned up a few times. The CDR3 nucleotides read TGCAGTGCTACCCGGGCTAGCGGGGGTCACTCCTACAATGAGCAGTTCTTC. Amino acid sequence: CSATRASGGHSYNEQFF. The gene calls are TRBV20-1 and TRBJ2-1, with 10 nucleotides matching TRBD2. The CDR3 sequence is 17 residues long. V was pared by 4 bases and J by 0 bases, with 9 bases of the junction left unmatched. CDR1 is DFQATT and CDR2 is SNEGSKA in the germline V gene (reference sequence).

The table lists this clonotype with a few counts. A read error may account for a junction end that differs from germline. V is TRBV12-3 or TRBV12-4 and J is TRBJ1-5, with unresolved D. The CDR3 is made up of 12 amino acids. CDR3 amino acids: CASSFINQPQNF. In nucleotides, the CDR3 is TGTGCCAGCAGTTTTATCAATCAGCCCCAGAATTTT.

V and J are TRBV11-2 and TRBJ1-1, with 8 positions matching TRBD1. There are 15 residues in the CDR3. Trimming removed 5 bases from V and 1 base from J; junction bases left unmatched: 6. Germline V gene lookup returns CDR1 SGHAT and CDR2 FQNNGV. CDR3 protein: CASSALQGGNTEAFF. The CDR3 DNA is TGTGCCAGCAGCGCACTACAGGGGGGGAACACTGAAGCTTTCTTT.

About this clonotype itself: A much bigger clone sits one base away, suggesting this may be a read error. The chain has TRBV6-5 and TRBJ1-1, with a possible D match to TRBD1 (6 bases). Trimming left V 6 bases short and J 5 bases short, with 16 bases between. The CDR3 has 14 amino acids. Looked up from germline, CDR1 is MNHEY and CDR2 is SVGAGI. The chain's CDR3 is CASRMDRRGTEAFF. The CDR3 nucleotides are TGTGCCAGCAGGATGGACAGACGGGGGACTGAAGCTTTCTTT.

This chain joins TRBV5-1 and TRBJ2-1; the match to TRBD2 covers 10 bases. J lost 10 bases, V lost 2 bases, and 12 bases had no gene match. The CDR3 runs 16 residues. Germline V lookup: CDR1 SGHRS, CDR2 YFSETQ. This CDR3 is CASSLSSGGHQGEQFF. In nucleotides, the CDR3 is TGCGCCAGCAGCTTATCTAGCGGGGGCCACCAGGGAGAGCAGTTCTTC.

In this sample, this clonotype turned up a few times. The gene calls are TRBV5-5 and TRBJ1-1, with D unclear. The CDR3 contains 15 residues. V gave up 5 bases and J gave up 1 base, with 15 bases separating them. The germline V gene has CDR1 SGHKS and CDR2 YYEKEE (reference sequence). The CDR3 spells CASSLKDPANTEAFF. The DNA for the CDR3 is TGTGCCAGCAGTCTTAAGGACCCTGCGAACACTGAAGCTTTCTTT. Drawing the rest from reference TRBV5-5 and TRBJ1-1, the complete variable domain is DAGVTQSPTHLIKTRGQQVTLRCSPISGHKSVSWYQQVLGQGPQFIFQYYEKEERGRGNFPDRFSARQFPNYSSELNVNALLLGDSALYLCASSLKDPANTEAFFGQGTRLTVV.

The chain carries TRBV12-3 or TRBV12-4 and TRBJ1-2, with D unclear. V lost 2 bases, J lost 3 bases, and 4 bases lay in between. There are 12 residues in the CDR3. CDR3 sequence reads: CASSLTDYGYTF. The CDR3, as DNA: TGTGCCAGCAGTTTAACAGACTATGGCTACACCTTC.

This chain links TRBV12-3 or TRBV12-4 with TRBJ2-5, with a tentative D call TRBD2 (5 bases). Trimming removed 5 bases at V and 1 base at J, with 8 bases between. The CDR3 contains 13 residues. In nucleotides, the CDR3 is TGTGCCAGCAGTGAGAGGGCCCAAGAGACCCAGTACTTC. This sequence encodes CASSERAQETQYF.

This clonotype was counted only a few times. This chain connects TRBV6-2 or TRBV6-3 to TRBJ2-7; unclear D gene. This CDR3 region has 11 residues. Germline lookup yields CDR1 MNHEY and CDR2 SVGEGT. V lost 6 bases to trimming and J lost 6 bases, with 9 bases between them. The CDR3 protein is CASSPRGEQYF. The CDR3 nucleotides are TGTGCCAGCAGCCCTAGAGGCGAGCAGTACTTC.

The V call is TRBV20-1, the J call TRBJ2-3; TRBD1 agrees at 8 bases. The CDR3 covers 15 residues. V was pared by 0 bases and J by 5 bases, with 7 bases of the junction left unmatched. Looked up from germline, CDR1 is DFQATT and CDR2 is SNEGSKA (reference sequence). CDR3 DNA sequence: TGCAGTGCTAGAGATCCGACAGGGGCGGTAGATACGCAGTATTTT. This sequence encodes CSARDPTGAVDTQYF.

V is TRBV29-1 and J is TRBJ2-7; D is undetermined. Trimming cost V 4 bases and J 7 bases, with 11 bases left between them. The germline V gene has CDR1 SQVTM and CDR2 ANQGSEA. The length of the CDR3 is 11 residues. CDR3 sequence: CSVGDLGEQYF. The CDR3 DNA follows: TGCAGCGTTGGTGACTTGGGGGAGCAGTACTTC.

Ten or more counts support this clonotype. The chain couples TRBV6-2 or TRBV6-3 to TRBJ2-7; TRBD1 matches 7 bases. The CDR3 runs 12 residues. The V and J ends lost 5 bases and 7 bases, in that order; junction bases with no gene match: 5. Germline values: CDR1 MNHEY, CDR2 SVGEGT. CDR3 in amino acids: CASSRRQGEQYV. The DNA of the CDR3 is TGTGCCAGCAGTAGACGACAGGGTGAGCAGTACGTC.